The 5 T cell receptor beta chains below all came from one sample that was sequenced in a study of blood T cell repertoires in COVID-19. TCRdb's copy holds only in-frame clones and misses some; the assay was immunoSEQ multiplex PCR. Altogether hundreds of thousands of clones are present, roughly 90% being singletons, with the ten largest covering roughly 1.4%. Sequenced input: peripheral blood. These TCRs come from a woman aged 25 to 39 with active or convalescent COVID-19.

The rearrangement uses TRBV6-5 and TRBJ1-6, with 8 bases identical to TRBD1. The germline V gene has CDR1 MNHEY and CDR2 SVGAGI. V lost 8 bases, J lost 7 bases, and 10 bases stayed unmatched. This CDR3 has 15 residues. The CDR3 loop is CASSTNDRGNSPLHF. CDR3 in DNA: TGTGCCAGCTCCACCAACGACAGGGGCAATTCACCCCTCCACTTT.

The CDR3 sequence is CSASYQGGQPQHF. The CDR3 DNA sequence: TGCAGTGCTAGTTATCAGGGAGGACAGCCCCAGCATTTT. The genes are TRBV20-1 and TRBJ1-5; weak D call: TRBD1 (5 bases). Germline V CDR1 and CDR2: DFQATT, SNEGSKA (reference sequence). V shed 3 bases and J shed 7 bases, with 13 bases lying between them. The length of the CDR3 is 13 residues.

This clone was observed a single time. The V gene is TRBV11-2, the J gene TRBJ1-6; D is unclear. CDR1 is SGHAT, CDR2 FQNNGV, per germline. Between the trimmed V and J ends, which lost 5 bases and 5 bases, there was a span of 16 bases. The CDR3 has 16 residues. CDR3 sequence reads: CASSPRTANNNSPLHF. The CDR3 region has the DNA TGTGCCAGCAGCCCGAGGACTGCGAACAATAATTCACCCCTCCACTTT.

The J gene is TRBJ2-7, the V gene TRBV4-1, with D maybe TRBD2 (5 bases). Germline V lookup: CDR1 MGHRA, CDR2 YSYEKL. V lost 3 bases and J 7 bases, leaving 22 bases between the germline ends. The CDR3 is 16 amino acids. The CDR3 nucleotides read TGCGCCAGCAGCCACGTGGGCGTGGGAGCGAACTGGGAGCAGTACTTC. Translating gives CASSHVGVGANWEQYF.

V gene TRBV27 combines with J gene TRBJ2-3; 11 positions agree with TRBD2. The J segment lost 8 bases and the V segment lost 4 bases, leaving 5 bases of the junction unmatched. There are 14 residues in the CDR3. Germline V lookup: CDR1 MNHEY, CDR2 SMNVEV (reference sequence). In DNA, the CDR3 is TGTGCCAGCAGTTCTGGGACTAGCGGATTTACGCAGTATTTT. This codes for CASSSGTSGFTQYF.